The clone carrying this T cell receptor (beta chain) has only one observation. Its antigen is unknown. The table came from immunoSEQ multiplex PCR; TCRdb's copy has only in-frame clones and leaves some out. The data show 60,000 to 85,000 clones, 90% to 95% seen once. This entry comes from a study of OX40 agonist ivuxolimab in advanced cancers. Study context: Partial responses occurred in Three dose-escalation patients, one with hepatocellular carcinoma and two with cutaneous melanoma.

V was pared by 6 bases and J by 2 bases, with 17 bases between. Germline CDR1 is SGHAT and CDR2 is FQNNGV. CDR3 length: 15 amino acids. Study findings and constraints: CD4+ and CD8+ blood T cells expanded clonally by week 6 at 0.1 to 3.0 mg/kg.

J is TRBJ2-7 and V is TRBV11-2; weak D call: TRBD1 (6 bases). The source material was CD4+ or CD8+ T cells sorted from blood, sampled in a trial of the OX40 agonist ivuxolimab. This TCR came from an adult with an advanced solid tumor such as melanoma, head and neck, liver or kidney cancer. The CDR3 region is CASSLERTEAYEQYF. CDR3 bases: TGTGCCAGCAGTTTGGAGAGGACAGAGGCCTACGAGCAGTACTTC.